Shown below are 13 T cell receptor beta chains from a single sample sequenced in a study of stem cell transplantation in POMP-related autoinflammatory disease. TCRdb keeps only in-frame clones here, not all; method: immunoSEQ multiplex PCR. This repertoire shows tens of thousands of clones, approximately 91% found once; its top ten account for about 0.71%. The material sequenced was CD4+ T cells from PBMCs, taken after stem cell transplantation. The receptors originated from a human patient with POMP-related autoinflammation and immune dysregulation (PRAID). Some T cells may be the graft donor's.

The rearrangement links TRBV21-1 to TRBJ2-5; TRBD2, as called in the table, went unchecked against the DNA. TRBV21-1 is reported as a pseudogene. This CDR3 is built from 14 residues. CDR3: CASSRGTTQETQYF. CDR3 DNA sequence: TGTGCCAGCAGCAGGGGGACTACCCAAGAGACCCAGTACTTC.

This chain uses TRBV9 with TRBJ2-3; weak D call: TRBD1 (6 bases). The germline CDR1 and CDR2 sequences are SGDLS and YYNGEE. V lost 4 bases, J lost 4 bases, and 16 bases lay in between. This CDR3 is built from 15 residues. The CDR3 DNA is TGTGCCAGCAGCCCCATCAGACACAGGGCAGATACGCAGTATTTT. This codes for CASSPIRHRADTQYF.

This sequence joins TRBV4-2 and TRBJ2-7; D not certain. Germline values: CDR1 LGHNA, CDR2 YNFKEQ. The V end was cut by 3 bases, the J end by 1 base, with 10 bases between. This CDR3 has 14 amino acids. The CDR3 loop reads CASSHSGLSYEQYF. The CDR3 DNA sequence: TGTGCCAGCAGCCACTCGGGCTTATCCTACGAGCAGTACTTC.

The chain combines TRBV6-5 with TRBJ1-1; no clear D gene. The germline gives CDR1 MNHEY, CDR2 SVGAGI. V was shortened by 1 base and J by 1 base, with 13 bases between the two germline ends. The CDR3 consists of 16 residues. The DNA for the CDR3 is TGTGCCAGCAGTTACTTCCCCCAAGGAGGGAACACTGAAGCTTTCTTT. Protein sequence: CASSYFPQGGNTEAFF.

V usage is TRBV19 and J usage is TRBJ2-3; 7 bases fit TRBD2. The germline V gene encodes CDR1 LNHDA and CDR2 SQIVND (reference sequence). The junction had 6 bases not matched to a gene; V was cut back by 7 bases and J by 2 bases. The CDR3 consists of 14 residues. CDR3: CASNPGGITDTQYF. The CDR3 coding sequence is TGTGCCAGTAACCCGGGGGGAATCACAGATACGCAGTATTTT.

CDR3 nucleotide sequence: TGTGCCAGCCCCTTGGGGGGTGGGTATGGCTACACCTTC. It specifies CASPLGGGYGYTF. The rearrangement uses TRBV27 and TRBJ1-2; tentatively, D is TRBD1 (5 bases). Germline V lookup: CDR1 MNHEY, CDR2 SMNVEV (reference sequence). The CDR3 totals 13 residues. V was pared by 8 bases and J by 5 bases, with 15 bases between.

The rearrangement links TRBV7-9 to TRBJ2-5; D remains unclear. Germline-derived CDR1 and CDR2 are SEHNR and FQNEAQ (reference sequence). This CDR3 spans 11 amino acids. Trimming stripped 5 bases from V and 4 bases from J, with 5 bases between. The CDR3 loop is CASSPGETQYF. The CDR3 DNA reads as TGTGCCAGCAGCCCGGGAGAGACCCAGTACTTC.

The genes are TRBV5-1 and TRBJ2-3, with 9 bases that match TRBD2. This CDR3 has 16 amino acids. Germline V gene lookup returns CDR1 SGHRS and CDR2 YFSETQ. V was pared by 1 base and J by 0 bases, with 3 bases of the junction left unmatched. The CDR3 sequence is CASSLRLAGSTDTQYF. In DNA, the CDR3 is TGCGCCAGCAGCTTGCGGCTAGCGGGAAGCACAGATACGCAGTATTTT.

The V call is TRBV28, the J call TRBJ2-4; possible D gene TRBD1, 6 bases. Germline V gene sequence: CDR1 MDHEN, CDR2 SYDVKM. The CDR3 is 16 residues long. V was pared by 1 base and J by 3 bases, with 13 bases between. Here the CDR3 reads CASSLFQGFVKNIQYF. The CDR3 bases are TGTGCCAGCAGTTTATTTCAGGGGTTTGTCAAAAACATTCAGTACTTC.

The chain couples TRBV6-5 to TRBJ1-1, with 12 bases fitting TRBD1. CDR3 length: 15 amino acids. V shed 8 bases and J 1 base; nucleotides not matched to a gene: 5. Germline CDR1 is MNHEY and CDR2 is SVGAGI. CDR3 region: CASWDRGLSNTEAFF. The CDR3 DNA follows: TGTGCCAGCTGGGACAGGGGGCTGTCGAACACTGAAGCTTTCTTT.

The chain has TRBV19 and TRBJ2-5; 7 bases map to TRBD2. Trimming removed 5 bases from V and 2 bases from J; junction bases left unmatched: 11. The CDR3 extends over 16 amino acids. From germline, CDR1 is LNHDA and CDR2 SQIVND (reference sequence). CDR3 in amino acids: CASSSLLDGGQETQYF. The CDR3 DNA sequence: TGTGCCAGTAGTTCCCTTCTTGACGGGGGGCAAGAGACCCAGTACTTC.

About this clone itself: The junction shows a germline mismatch at one end, possibly a read error. V is TRBV28 and J is TRBJ1-2; 11 nucleotides line up with TRBD1. From germline, CDR1 is MDHEN and CDR2 SYDVKM. CDR3 length equals 15 residues. The CDR3 DNA reads as TGTGCCAGCAGTCTATGGACAGGGGGCAGGTATGGCTACACCTTC. Translating it yields CASSLWTGGRYGYTF.

The chain employs TRBV2 and TRBJ2-7, with 7 bases that match TRBD1. Germline V CDR1 and CDR2: SNHLY, FYNNEI. The CDR3 is made up of 13 amino acids. Trimming cost V 2 bases and J 7 bases; bases outside gene matches: 5. The CDR3: CASSEQGEGEQYV. As DNA, the CDR3 is TGTGCCAGCAGTGAACAGGGGGAAGGAGAGCAGTACGTC.